This entry describes one T cell receptor (beta chain). The sample comes from a study of blood T cell repertoires in COVID-19. Whole-study context: The origin of the acute and convalescent COVID-19 samples was the United States, Italy and Spain.

Some clones are missing from TCRdb's copy, which holds only in-frame ones; the method was immunoSEQ multiplex PCR. The sample includes about 190,000 clones, roughly 80% of them seen just once. This CDR3 contains 12 residues. CDR1 and CDR2 from the germline V gene are MRHNA and SNTAGT. Trimming stripped 8 bases from V and 8 bases from J, with 15 bases between. The sequence derives from a man aged 50 or older who had recovered from COVID-19. Material: peripheral blood. This chain links TRBV6-4 with TRBJ1-2; TRBD1 is a possible D gene (6 bases). The CDR3 protein is CASSDRHGGYTF. The CDR3, as DNA: TGTGCCAGCTCAGACAGGCATGGAGGCTACACCTTC.